This is a list of T cell receptor beta chains from one sample in a study of blood T cell repertoires in COVID-19. The assay was immunoSEQ multiplex PCR, and TCRdb's table has in-frame clones only and misses some. The sample lists 40,000 to 50,000 clones, more than 75% occurring once. Sequenced: peripheral blood. These receptors were collected from a human donor in a cohort sampled during active COVID-19. The CDR3 runs from the conserved cysteine through the conserved F or W. D genes are given only for firm matches. Size values are once, few and many counts, or a class for expanded clones, and some rows have none.

D gene	V gene	J gene	CDR3 length	clone size	CDR3 DNA	CDR3 protein
-	TRBV7-8	TRBJ1-3	14	few	TGTGCCAGCAGCTCCCGCGTTTTACGAAACACCATATATTTT	CASSSRVLRNTIYF
-	TRBV28	TRBJ1-5	12	-	TGTGCCAGCAGTAACAGGGCTCAGCCCCAGCATTTT	CASSNRAQPQHF
-	TRBV5-1	TRBJ1-1	14	-	TGCGCCAGCAGCCTATCCCGACAAAACACTGAAGCTTTCTTT	CASSLSRQNTEAFF
-	TRBV12-3/TRBV12-4	TRBJ1-1	12	-	TGTGCCAGCAGTTTTCCGAGGGGGGGAGCTTTCTTT	CASSFPRGGAFF
TRBD1	TRBV27	TRBJ1-1	15	-	TGTGCCAGCAATCCAATGGACAGGGTCGGCACTGAAGCTTTCTTT	CASNPMDRVGTEAFF
TRBD1	TRBV30	TRBJ1-1	13	-	TGTGCCTGGATGACAGGGGGACGCACTGAAGCTTTCTTT	CAWMTGGRTEAFF
-	TRBV19	TRBJ1-2	12	-	TGTGCCAGTAGCCCCAGGGGCGCGGGCTACACCTTC	CASSPRGAGYTF
-	TRBV6-2/TRBV6-3	TRBJ1-2	14	-	TGTGCCAGCAGTTCTGGGGGACAAAACTATGGCTACACCTTC	CASSSGGQNYGYTF
-	TRBV12-3/TRBV12-4	TRBJ2-7	11	-	TGTGCCAGCAGCCCAGGGACAGAGCAGTACTTC	CASSPGTEQYF
TRBD2	TRBV24-1	TRBJ2-3	16	-	TGTGCCACCAGTGATTTAAAGCGGGAGGGCACAGATACGCAGTATTTT	CATSDLKREGTDTQYF
TRBD1	TRBV15	TRBJ2-7	16	-	TGTGCCACCAGCAGAGGTTGGACAGGGGTCAACTACGAGCAGTACTTC	CATSRGWTGVNYEQYF
TRBD1	TRBV5-1	TRBJ2-5	15	few	TGCGCCAGCAGCTTGTGGACAGGTCCTCAAGAGACCCAGTACTTC	CASSLWTGPQETQYF
-	TRBV4-2	TRBJ2-1	15	-	TGTGCCAGCAGCCAAGATTTGAACGGGAACAATGAGCAGTTCTTC	CASSQDLNGNNEQFF
-	TRBV9	TRBJ2-7	18	-	TGTGCCAGCAGCGTCAACCCCAGGGCACTAGCTAACCGGGGGGAGCAGTACTTC	CASSVNPRALANRGEQYF
TRBD2	TRBV19	TRBJ2-7	15	-	TGTGCCAGTAGTATGGCGGGAGGTGGGTCCTACGAGCAGTACTTC	CASSMAGGGSYEQYF
-	TRBV19	TRBJ1-1	13	-	TGTGCCAGTAGTATACATTGGAGCACTGAAGCTTTCTTT	CASSIHWSTEAFF
-	TRBV5-1	TRBJ2-5	14	-	TGCGCCAGCAGCTTGGGACACTCCCAAGAGACCCAGTACTTC	CASSLGHSQETQYF
TRBD1	TRBV19	TRBJ1-1	15	-	TGTGCCTGCATCAGGGGGGTGGAAGGGAACACTGAAGCTTTCTTT	CACIRGVEGNTEAFF
-	TRBV10-3	TRBJ1-4	14	-	TGTGCCACCAGGGACCTAGGCGGGAATGAAAAACTGTTTTTT	CATRDLGGNEKLFF
-	TRBV3-1/TRBV3-2	TRBJ2-2	13	few	TGTGCCAGCAGCCAAGTAGAGGGCGGGGAGCTGTTTTTT	CASSQVEGGELFF
TRBD1	TRBV9	TRBJ1-1	16	-	TGTGCCAGCAGCGCCCGGGACAGAGAAATGAACACTGAAGCTTTCTTT	CASSARDREMNTEAFF
TRBD2	TRBV3-1/TRBV3-2	TRBJ2-5	17	-	TGTGCCAGCAGCCAAGGAGGGCTAGCGGGACCTCAAGAGACCCAGTACTTC	CASSQGGLAGPQETQYF
TRBD1	TRBV28	TRBJ1-2	15	-	TGTGCCAGCAGTCTGGGACAGGGGGCGCATAATGGCTACACCTTC	CASSLGQGAHNGYTF
TRBD2	TRBV5-1	TRBJ2-1	18	-	TGCGCCAGCAGCGGATGGAGGACTAGCGGACAATCCTACAATGAGCAGTTCTTC	CASSGWRTSGQSYNEQFF
TRBD2	TRBV27	TRBJ2-2	16	-	TGTGCCAGTCCCCCAGCGGGAGGGCCGGGCACCGGGGAGCTGTTTTTT	CASPPAGGPGTGELFF
-	TRBV6-5	TRBJ1-1	13	-	TGTGCCAGCAGCTCAACCGACAGGACCGAAGCTTTCTTT	CASSSTDRTEAFF
TRBD1	TRBV7-9	TRBJ1-1	15	-	TGTGCCAGCAGCCCCCTAGCAGGGGGGAACACTGAAGCTTTCTTT	CASSPLAGGNTEAFF
-	TRBV12-3/TRBV12-4	TRBJ2-7	12	-	TGTGCCAGCAGTTTAGGAAACAGGGCGCAGTACTTC	CASSLGNRAQYF
-	TRBV25-1	TRBJ2-7	11	-	TGTGCCAGCAGTGAATTCGACAGGCAGTACTTC	CASSEFDRQYF
TRBD2	TRBV28	TRBJ2-3	16	-	TGTGCCAGTCGGGGACTAGCGGGAGGATCGACAGATACGCAGTATTTT	CASRGLAGGSTDTQYF
TRBD1	TRBV4-2	TRBJ1-2	14	-	TGTGCCAGCAGCCCACCTACAGGGGAGTATGGCTACACCTTC	CASSPPTGEYGYTF
-	TRBV10-2	TRBJ2-7	17	-	TGCGCCAGCAGTGAGAGGGTAGGGACAAATAAAACCTACGAGCAGTACTTC	CASSERVGTNKTYEQYF
TRBD1	TRBV7-9	TRBJ1-2	15	-	TGTGCCAGCAGCTTGCCGGACAGGGGAGTATATGGCTACACCTTC	CASSLPDRGVYGYTF